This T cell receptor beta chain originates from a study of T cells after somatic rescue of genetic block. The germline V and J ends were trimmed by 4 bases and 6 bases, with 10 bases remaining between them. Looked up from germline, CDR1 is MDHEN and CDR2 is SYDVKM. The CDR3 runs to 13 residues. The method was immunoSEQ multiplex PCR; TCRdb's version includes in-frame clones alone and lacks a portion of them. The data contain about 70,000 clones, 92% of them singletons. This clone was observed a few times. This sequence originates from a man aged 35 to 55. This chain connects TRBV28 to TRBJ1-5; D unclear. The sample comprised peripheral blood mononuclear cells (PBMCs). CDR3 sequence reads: CASSSRLSQPQHF. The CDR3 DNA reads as TGTGCCAGCAGTTCACGCCTCAGTCAGCCCCAGCATTTT.